Shown below are 14 T cell receptor beta chains from a single sample sequenced in a study of CD8 T cells in Susac syndrome. With random hexamers, about 0.45 to 1 ug RNA was reverse transcribed. Via MiXCR, TCRdb re-called the immunoSEQ multiplex PCR reads, giving one row per CDR3 protein. The data hold around 150,000 distinct CDR3 sequences, with 85% to 95% observed a single time. Sample: CD4+ T cells from PBMCs. Receptors originate from a human donor in good health.

The rearrangement joins TRBV15 to TRBJ2-5; TRBD1 matches 7 bases. The length of the CDR3 is 15 residues. V was clipped by 1 base and J by 2 bases; unmatched bases: 4. Germline assignment: CDR1 LNHNV and CDR2 YYDKDF (reference sequence). This CDR3 is CATSRGPGQQETQYF. CDR3 sequence (DNA): TGTGCCACCAGCAGAGGTCCGGGACAGCAAGAGACCCAGTACTTC. The full variable domain, in which reference TRBV15 and TRBJ2-5 provide the parts outside the CDR3, is DAMVIQNPRYQVTQFGKPVTLSCSQTLNHNVMYWYQQKSSQAPKLLFHYYDKDFNNEADTPDNFQSRRPNTSFCFLDIRSPGLGDTAMYLCATSRGPGQQETQYFGPGTRLLVL.

Here the CDR3 reads CASSVLAGTFNEQFF. For the CDR3, the DNA is TGTGCCAGCAGTGTTCTAGCGGGGACTTTCAATGAGCAGTTCTTC. The V call is TRBV6-4, the J call TRBJ2-1, with 9 bases lining up with TRBD2. CDR1 is MRHNA and CDR2 is SNTAGT in the germline V gene. With V trimmed by 4 bases and J by 6 bases, 7 bases remained unmatched. The CDR3 sequence is 15 residues long.

This clonotype was detected once. This rearrangement joins TRBV20-1 to TRBJ1-2; D remains ambiguous. The CDR3 contains 13 residues. Trimming pared 2 bases from V and 5 bases from J, leaving 12 bases between. Germline V gene sequence: CDR1 DFQATT, CDR2 SNEGSKA (reference sequence). The CDR3 DNA reads as TGCAGTGCTAGAAACCTCGGAGGATATGGCTACACCTTC. Translating gives CSARNLGGYGYTF.

The rearrangement links TRBV29-1 to TRBJ1-2, with D possibly matching TRBD1 (5 bases). In germline, CDR1 is SQVTM, CDR2 ANQGSEA. The CDR3 length is 11 residues. V was trimmed by 7 bases and J by 4 bases, leaving 10 bases between them. The DNA of the CDR3 is TGCAGCGGACAGCGTATCTATGGCTACACCTTC. Translation gives CSGQRIYGYTF.

V gene TRBV6-5 combines with J gene TRBJ2-2; TRBD2 matches 7 bases. Germline values: CDR1 MNHEY, CDR2 SVGAGI. CDR3 length equals 14 residues. V trimming: 8 bases; J trimming: 3 bases; junction bases outside the gene matches: 6. CDR3 DNA: TGTGCCAGCTCCCTAGGGAGGGACACCGGGGAGCTGTTTTTT. Its protein is CASSLGRDTGELFF.

The rearrangement links TRBV20-1 to TRBJ2-5; no clear D. The V gene's germline CDR1 is DFQATT and CDR2 SNEGSKA (reference sequence). The V gene lost 6 bases and the J gene lost 3 bases, with 17 bases spanning the gap. The CDR3 loop spans 14 amino acids. The CDR3 DNA follows: TGCAGTGCGCCCACCATCGTGAGAGAAGAGACCCAGTACTTC. It specifies CSAPTIVREETQYF.

The chain joins TRBV6-1 to TRBJ2-7, with 8 bases that match TRBD2. Germline assignment: CDR1 MNHNS and CDR2 SASEGT. This CDR3 is built from 13 residues. After removal of 7 bases from V and 1 base from J, the junction contained 3 bases not matched to a gene. The CDR3 nucleotides read TGTGCCAGCATTACTAGCGGATCCTACGAGCAGTACTTC. It translates to CASITSGSYEQYF.

This sequence joins TRBV6-1 and TRBJ1-1, with 8 bases matching TRBD1. Germline V lookup: CDR1 MNHNS, CDR2 SASEGT. J gave up 4 bases and V 7 bases, and 5 bases lay outside the gene matches. This CDR3 is 13 amino acids long. The CDR3 protein is CASMFTGGTEAFF. Here the CDR3 DNA reads TGTGCCAGCATGTTCACAGGGGGCACTGAAGCTTTCTTT.

The chain recombines TRBV6-2 or TRBV6-3 with TRBJ2-3, with D possibly TRBD2 on 6 matching bases. Trimming left V 7 bases short and J 6 bases short, with 14 bases between. Looked up from germline, CDR1 is MNHEY and CDR2 is SVGEGT. The length of the CDR3 is 13 residues. CDR3 sequence: CASTPGGEDTQYF. The DNA for the CDR3 is TGTGCCAGCACCCCTGGCGGGGAGGATACGCAGTATTTT.

This clonotype was detected once. The chain employs TRBV6-5 and TRBJ1-2; perhaps TRBD1 as D (5 bases). The CDR3 is made up of 15 amino acids. Trimming shortened V by 0 bases and J by 4 bases, and 12 bases separated the two germline ends. Germline V lookup: CDR1 MNHEY, CDR2 SVGAGI. This chain's CDR3 is CASSYSIGGGYGYTF. The CDR3, as DNA: TGTGCCAGCAGTTACTCGATCGGGGGTGGCTATGGCTACACCTTC.

The chain employs TRBV25-1 and TRBJ1-3; no clear D gene. CDR3 length: 14 amino acids. V lost 4 bases to trimming and J lost 0 bases, with 7 bases between them. Germline-derived CDR1 and CDR2 are MGHDK and SYGVNS. The CDR3 region is CASSAYTSGNTIYF. CDR3 nucleotide sequence: TGTGCCAGCAGTGCTTATACCTCTGGAAACACCATATATTTT.

The V and J genes are TRBV6-4 and TRBJ2-2; D uncertain. Trimming took 6 bases from V and 7 from J, leaving 12 bases between them. The germline gives CDR1 MRHNA, CDR2 SNTAGT. The CDR3 has 13 residues. The CDR3 nucleotides are TGTGCCAGCAGCACTCAACCGGGCGGGGAGCTGTTTTTT. It encodes CASSTQPGGELFF.

The J gene is TRBJ2-5, the V gene TRBV3-1; TRBD2 aligns across 10 bases. CDR3 length: 13 residues. Trimming removed 6 bases from V and 4 bases from J; junction bases left unmatched: 2. CDR1 and CDR2 (germline): LGHDT, YNNKEL (reference sequence). The CDR3 is CASRSSGGETQYF. The CDR3 coding sequence is TGTGCCAGCAGGTCTAGCGGGGGAGAGACCCAGTACTTC.

V gene TRBV3-1 combines with J gene TRBJ1-6; 9 bases line up with TRBD1. After removal of 4 bases from V and 9 bases from J, the junction contained 7 bases not matched to a gene. Germline V gene sequence: CDR1 LGHDT, CDR2 YNNKEL (reference sequence). This CDR3 comprises 15 residues. The CDR3 DNA is TGTGCCAGCAGCCTCGGACAGGGGTACGGTTCACCCCTCCACTTT. Translating it yields CASSLGQGYGSPLHF.